This T cell receptor beta chain was observed in a study of cytomegalovirus exposure and HLA in healthy donors. Study conclusions and caveats: Follow-up analysis seemed to connect common viral pathogens with several of the most significant clusters identified. There were some public TCRs occurring in many donors, but most TCR sequences were rare. 150 to 200 TCR beta chains were listed as cytomegalovirus-associated.

Healthy bone marrow donors made up the donors. PCR was performed using 60 Vbeta and 13 Jbeta primers. Measured with immunoSEQ multiplex PCR; TCRdb has only the in-frame clones, and not every one. The sample includes 200,000 to 300,000 clones, roughly 84% of them seen just once. Of note for this clone: Antigen specificity is unknown.

Germline loops: CDR1 LNHDA, CDR2 SQIVND (reference sequence). V dropped 3 bases and J dropped 13 bases, with 18 bases sitting between them. The CDR3 sequence is 13 residues long. The sample consisted of PBMCs. V gene TRBV19 combines with J gene TRBJ1-1, with a weak D call TRBD1 (6 bases). The TCR was taken from a girl aged 2 to 9 in good health and CMV-seronegative. CDR3 in amino acids: CASSIRGAPGGFF. Here the CDR3 DNA reads TGTGCCAGTAGTATTCGGGGGGCGCCCGGTGGTTTCTTT. The full variable domain, completed using reference TRBV19 and TRBJ1-1, is DGGITQSPKYLFRKEGQNVTLSCEQNLNHDAMYWYRQDPGQGLRLIYYSQIVNDFQKGDIAEGYSVSREKKESFPLTVTSAQKNPTAFYLCASSIRGAPGGFFGQGTRLTVV.